These 27 T cell receptor beta chains were sequenced from one sample in a study of blood T cell repertoires in COVID-19. Produced via immunoSEQ multiplex PCR; TCRdb's table is partial and in-frame only. The sample has 250,000 to 300,000 clones, around 87% seen once. Specimen: peripheral blood. Receptor source: a woman aged 50 to 60 who had recovered from COVID-19.

This chain joins TRBV4-3 and TRBJ2-1, with a tentative D call TRBD1 (6 bases). CDR3 length: 16 residues. Germline lookup yields CDR1 LGHNA and CDR2 YSLEER. V was pared by 4 bases and J by 9 bases, with 22 bases between. The CDR3 spells CASSLTAGVKMVEQFF. CDR3 in DNA: TGCGCCAGCAGCCTTACGGCAGGGGTGAAAATGGTTGAGCAGTTCTTC.

This CDR3 is CATSPLGTSGNTEQFF. The CDR3 nucleotides read TGTGCCACCAGCCCCCTAGGTACTAGCGGTAATACTGAGCAGTTCTTC. This chain connects TRBV15 to TRBJ2-1; 8 positions agree with TRBD2. CDR1 and CDR2 (germline): LNHNV, YYDKDF (reference sequence). CDR3 length equals 16 residues. V shed 5 bases and J 9 bases; nucleotides not matched to a gene: 15.

The CDR3 spells CASSPYSSYNSPLHF. DNA of the CDR3: TGTGCCAGCAGTCCATACAGCTCCTATAATTCACCCCTCCACTTT. The J gene is TRBJ1-6, the V gene TRBV28; D gene ambiguous. The V and J ends lost 5 bases and 0 bases respectively, with 8 bases between them. This CDR3 is 15 amino acids long. From germline, CDR1 is MDHEN and CDR2 SYDVKM.

V gene TRBV7-8 combines with J gene TRBJ1-1; weak D call: TRBD1 (5 bases). Germline V gives CDR1 SGHVS, CDR2 FQNEAQ. The V gene lost 4 bases and the J gene lost 11 bases, with 20 bases spanning the gap. This CDR3 has 14 amino acids. The CDR3: CASSSPGLPGSAFF. CDR3 bases: TGTGCCAGCAGCTCCCCGGGACTACCGGGGTCTGCTTTCTTT.

This chain joins TRBV18 and TRBJ2-7; D might be TRBD2 (6 bases). CDR3 length: 14 amino acids. Germline V gene lookup returns CDR1 KGHSH and CDR2 LQKENI. Trimming removed 2 bases at V and 2 bases at J, with 10 bases between. The CDR3: CASSPRGEAYEQYF. CDR3 sequence (DNA): TGTGCCAGCTCACCAAGAGGGGAGGCCTACGAGCAGTACTTC.

This chain connects TRBV7-2 to TRBJ1-5; a weak D match, TRBD1 (5 bases). The CDR3 extends over 16 amino acids. Germline values: CDR1 SGHTA, CDR2 FQGNSA. The V end lost 0 bases, the J end lost 4 bases, and 13 bases lay between the germline ends. The CDR3 protein is CASSLALRVDNQPQHF. As DNA, the CDR3 is TGTGCCAGCAGCTTAGCGCTCAGGGTGGATAATCAGCCCCAGCATTTT.

The chain carries TRBV9 and TRBJ1-2; D ambiguous. CDR1 SGDLS and CDR2 YYNGEE come from the germline V gene. The CDR3 runs 17 residues. V lost 4 bases, J lost 0 bases, and 19 bases lay in between. For the CDR3, the DNA is TGTGCCAGCAGCCCGATCTGGCTAGCGGACTCTAACTATGGCTACACCTTC. Encoded protein: CASSPIWLADSNYGYTF.

The chain joins TRBV6-1 to TRBJ2-2; D gene unclear. There are 16 residues in the CDR3. Per germline, CDR1 MNHNS and CDR2 SASEGT. V lost 4 bases and J lost 4, with 16 bases in between. The CDR3 DNA reads TGTGCCAGCAGTGTATCGCCATACCCGGGCACCGGGGAGCTGTTTTTT. Translation gives CASSVSPYPGTGELFF.

The chain has TRBV29-1 and TRBJ2-7, with 8 nucleotides matching TRBD1. V lost 6 bases to trimming and J lost 1 base; unmatched junction nucleotides: 5. The V gene's germline CDR1 is SQVTM and CDR2 ANQGSEA. The CDR3 loop spans 13 amino acids. This CDR3 is CSVRQGTSYEQYF. Written as DNA, the CDR3 is TGCAGCGTGCGACAGGGGACATCCTACGAGCAGTACTTC.

This clone came up a few times. The gene calls are TRBV27 and TRBJ1-1, with a weak D call TRBD1 (6 bases). Germline assignment: CDR1 MNHEY and CDR2 SMNVEV (reference sequence). Between the trimmed V and J ends, which lost 6 bases and 11 bases, there was a span of 13 bases. The CDR3 has 11 residues. The CDR3 loop reads CASRTGMRAFF. The DNA for the CDR3 is TGTGCCAGCAGAACAGGGATGAGGGCTTTCTTT.

The gene calls are TRBV12-3 or TRBV12-4 and TRBJ1-5; the D is unclear. The V end lost 3 bases, the J end lost 6 bases, and 6 bases lay between the germline ends. The CDR3 extends over 12 amino acids. The DNA for the CDR3 is TGTGCCAGCAGTTTGAGCGGTCAGCCCCAGCATTTT. It translates to CASSLSGQPQHF.

The chain uses TRBV5-1 and TRBJ2-7; 8 bases map to TRBD1. The V gene's germline CDR1 is SGHRS and CDR2 YFSETQ. This CDR3 has 15 amino acids. With V trimmed by 5 bases and J by 3 bases, 10 bases remained unmatched. CDR3 region: CASRVRTGQNYEQYF. In nucleotides, the CDR3 is TGCGCCAGCAGAGTTAGGACAGGGCAAAACTACGAGCAGTACTTC.

The CDR3 DNA reads TGTGCCAGCAGCCTTGACAGACCCTACGAGCAGTACTTC. Protein product: CASSLDRPYEQYF. V is TRBV5-6 and J is TRBJ2-7; D perhaps matches TRBD1 (5 bases). V was shortened by 4 bases and J by 2 bases, with 10 bases between the two germline ends. Germline CDR1 and CDR2: SGHDT and YYEEEE. The CDR3 has 13 residues. The full variable domain, with the rest looked up from reference TRBV5-6 and TRBJ2-7, is DAGVTQSPTHLIKTRGQQVTLRCSPKSGHDTVSWYQQALGQGPQFIFQYYEEEERQRGNFPDRFSGHQFPNYSSELNVNALLLGDSALYLCASSLDRPYEQYFGPGTRLTVT.

The chain employs TRBV11-1 and TRBJ1-2, with D possibly being TRBD1 (5 bases). Trimming cost V 2 bases and J 4 bases, with 14 bases left between them. Per germline, CDR1 SGHAT and CDR2 FQDESV (reference sequence). The CDR3 spans 15 residues. The CDR3 loop is CASSLNPGLVYGYTF. The CDR3 region has the DNA TGTGCCAGCAGCTTAAACCCAGGGTTGGTCTATGGCTACACCTTC.

This chain links TRBV6-5 with TRBJ1-5; 8 bases map to TRBD1. J was trimmed by 4 bases and V by 8 bases; bases with no gene match: 4. Germline V lookup: CDR1 MNHEY, CDR2 SVGAGI. CDR3 size: 13 residues. CDR3 amino acids: CASRDRLNQPQHF. The DNA of the CDR3 is TGTGCCAGCCGGGACAGGTTAAATCAGCCCCAGCATTTT.

V usage is TRBV4-1 and J usage is TRBJ2-7; D gene unclear. Germline V gene sequence: CDR1 MGHRA, CDR2 YSYEKL. CDR3 length equals 15 residues. Trimming left V 5 bases short and J 0 bases short, with 14 bases between. The CDR3 loop is CASSTHVAYSYEQYF. In DNA, the CDR3 is TGCGCCAGCAGCACCCATGTAGCCTACTCCTACGAGCAGTACTTC.

This chain joins TRBV5-1 and TRBJ1-1, with 8 positions matching TRBD1. The CDR3 is made up of 17 amino acids. J lost 1 base, V lost 3 bases, and 11 bases had no gene match. CDR1 and CDR2 from the germline V gene are SGHRS and YFSETQ. This CDR3 reads CASSSQPGGAGNTEAFF. The DNA for the CDR3 is TGCGCCAGCAGCTCCCAGCCAGGGGGCGCAGGGAACACTGAAGCTTTCTTT.

This sequence joins TRBV7-8 and TRBJ2-3; a weak D match, TRBD2 (6 bases). The germline V gene has CDR1 SGHVS and CDR2 FQNEAQ. Trimming removed 5 bases at V and 2 bases at J, with 14 bases between. The CDR3 runs 15 residues. The CDR3 here is CASSLLGGTTDTQYF. In DNA, the CDR3 is TGTGCCAGCAGCCTACTGGGGGGAACCACAGATACGCAGTATTTT.

The chain combines TRBV9 with TRBJ1-1, with D perhaps matching TRBD1 (6 bases). The germline V gene encodes CDR1 SGDLS and CDR2 YYNGEE. The CDR3 has 13 residues. Trimming took off 7 bases at V and 3 bases at J, with 13 bases between the two ends. The CDR3 sequence is CASGGGAYTEAFF. The CDR3 DNA reads TGTGCCAGCGGAGGGGGGGCGTACACTGAAGCTTTCTTT. The complete variable domain, with remaining parts taken from reference TRBV9 and TRBJ1-1, reads DSGVTQTPKHLITATGQRVTLRCSPRSGDLSVYWYQQSLDQGLQFLIQYYNGEERAKGNILERFSAQQFPDLHSELNLSSLELGDSALYFCASGGGAYTEAFFGQGTRLTVV.

The genes are TRBV2 and TRBJ2-1; 9 bases line up with TRBD2. From germline, CDR1 is SNHLY and CDR2 FYNNEI. The CDR3 has 15 amino acids. V lost 5 bases, J lost 6 bases, and 8 bases stayed unmatched. CDR3 DNA: TGTGCCAGCAGTATTACCGGGACTAGCCCCAATGAGCAGTTCTTC. It codes for CASSITGTSPNEQFF.

This clone was counted a few times. The CDR3 DNA reads as TGTGCCAGCAGCTTGAACAGGGGGTCCTATAGCAATCAGCCCCAGCATTTT. Translated: CASSLNRGSYSNQPQHF. The rearrangement uses TRBV5-6 and TRBJ1-5; 8 nucleotides align to TRBD1. V shed 1 base and J 0 bases; nucleotides not matched to a gene: 6. This CDR3 has 17 residues. Germline CDR1 SGHDT, CDR2 YYEEEE.

This chain links TRBV5-5 with TRBJ1-2, with a weak D call TRBD1 (5 bases). V lost 4 bases to trimming and J lost 6 bases, with 16 bases between them. The germline V gene has CDR1 SGHKS and CDR2 YYEKEE (reference sequence). The length of the CDR3 is 14 residues. CDR3 nucleotides: TGTGCCAGCAGCCGAGCCGGGGGAGTGGATGGCTACACCTTC. Its protein is CASSRAGGVDGYTF.

The chain links TRBV28 to TRBJ1-6; 8 positions match TRBD1. The CDR3 has 13 amino acids. Germline lookup yields CDR1 MDHEN and CDR2 SYDVKM. V was pared by 6 bases and J by 9 bases, with 4 bases of the junction left unmatched. The CDR3 spells CASSQGATSPLHF. CDR3 coding DNA: TGTGCCAGCAGCCAGGGGGCGACTTCACCCCTCCACTTT.

This clone occurred once. The rearrangement joins TRBV30 to TRBJ2-1, with 8 positions matching TRBD2. The junction had 21 bases not matched to a gene; V was cut back by 4 bases and J by 1 base. CDR3 size: 20 residues. Looked up from germline, CDR1 is GTSNPN and CDR2 is SVGIG (reference sequence). The chain's CDR3 is CAWTPRASGPSTLSYNEQFF. The CDR3 region has the DNA TGTGCCTGGACCCCACGGGCTAGCGGGCCTAGTACCCTATCCTACAATGAGCAGTTCTTC.

The chain joins TRBV12-5 to TRBJ2-7; TRBD1 aligns across 9 bases. The CDR3 is 15 amino acids. V was pared by 0 bases and J by 9 bases, with 9 bases of the junction left unmatched. CDR1 is LGHNT and CDR2 is FRNRAP in the germline V gene. For the CDR3, the DNA is TGTGCTAGTGGTTTGGTAGTCGGGACAGGGAGGGGGCAGTACTTC. This codes for CASGLVVGTGRGQYF.

The V gene is TRBV10-3, the J gene TRBJ1-2; no clear D. The germline V and J ends were trimmed by 2 bases and 8 bases, with 9 bases remaining between them. CDR1 and CDR2 (germline): ENHRY, SYGVKD. The length of the CDR3 is 12 residues. This CDR3 is CAISESTRGYTF. The DNA for the CDR3 is TGTGCCATCAGTGAGAGCACCAGGGGCTACACCTTC.

The V and J genes are TRBV25-1 and TRBJ1-2, with D hard to call. In germline, CDR1 is MGHDK, CDR2 SYGVNS. V was pared by 6 bases and J by 8 bases, with 16 bases between. The CDR3 has 13 amino acids. This CDR3 is CASSDSRLLGYTF. As DNA, the CDR3 is TGTGCCAGCAGCGATTCTAGGCTCCTCGGCTACACCTTC.